This T cell receptor (beta chain) appears in the sequencing data of a study of cytomegalovirus exposure and HLA in healthy donors. The CDR3 sequence is 17 residues long. Per the germline V gene, CDR1 is SGHNT and CDR2 is YYREEE (reference sequence). Trimming shortened V by 3 bases and J by 2 bases, and 15 bases separated the two germline ends. This clone was detected a few times. The antigen remains undetermined. Regarding the study as a whole: Links to common viral pathogens appeared, in a later analysis, for several of the most significant clusters.

13 Jbeta primers and 60 Vbeta primers were used for the PCR. Sequencing used immunoSEQ multiplex PCR; TCRdb keeps in-frame clones, though not all of them. Of about 140,000 clones in the sample, about three quarters are singletons; the top ten hold under 2%. Material for sequencing was PBMCs. The chain links TRBV5-4 to TRBJ2-6; weak D call: TRBD1 (5 bases). This sequence originates from a female donor in good health and CMV-seronegative. This CDR3 reads CASSSEGQRTGANVLTF. DNA of the CDR3: TGTGCCAGCAGCTCGGAAGGACAAAGAACTGGGGCCAACGTCCTGACTTTC.